This TCR beta chain was sequenced during a study of T cell changes during pregnancy in multiple sclerosis. V dropped 2 bases and J dropped 0; count of bases not matched to a gene: 3. Germline lookup yields CDR1 MNHNY and CDR2 SVGAGI (reference sequence). The CDR3 covers 16 residues. Sequencing was performed with immunoSEQ multiplex PCR; in TCRdb, only in-frame clones are kept and a portion is missing. The table records 70,000 to 95,000 clones, 94% of them present only once. This specimen was peripheral blood, taken in the third trimester of pregnancy. This rearrangement joins TRBV6-6 to TRBJ1-3; TRBD1 matches 8 bases. The source of this sequence is a female donor with multiple sclerosis, enrolled in a pregnancy study. The CDR3 bases are TGTGCCAGCAGTTACCAAACAGGGGGCTCTGGAAACACCATATATTTT. This sequence encodes CASSYQTGGSGNTIYF.